This T cell receptor (beta chain) comes out of a study of blood T cell repertoires in COVID-19. Study at large: The United States, Italy and Spain were the sources of the acute and convalescent COVID-19 samples. The analysed material was cDNA or gDNA that came from T cells, B-cell-depleted T cells, or PBMCs.

The CDR3 is 13 residues long. V lost 5 bases, J lost 1 base, and 7 bases lay in between. In the original analysis: Using reference gene primer amplification, nucleated cell counts were estimated. The repertoire was sequenced with immunoSEQ multiplex PCR; TCRdb's copy has only in-frame clones and lacks some. The DNA was the basis for D and trimming; V, J and clone size are from that table. The sample contains some 460,000 clones, about 89% of which appear only once. The material sequenced was peripheral blood. The source is a woman aged 30 to 39 with acute or convalescent COVID-19. The rearrangement uses TRBV12-3 or TRBV12-4 and TRBJ2-3; D is ambiguous. For the CDR3, the DNA is TGTGCCAGCAGTCATACAGGCACAGATACGCAGTATTTT. It translates to CASSHTGTDTQYF.